The sequence of this T cell receptor beta chain was determined in a study of CD8+ T cells in alopecia areata. Across the whole study: Skin-grafted 7-10-week-old female C3H/HeJ mice received tissue from roughly 6-12-month-old C3H/HeJ donors with spontaneous alopecia.

V shed 4 bases and J 2 bases; nucleotides not matched to a gene: 2. Germline CDR1 is NNHDY and CDR2 is SYVADS. This CDR3 is 14 amino acids long. Sequencing used cDNA as its template, made by extracting RNA and reverse transcribing it. The protocol was immunoSEQ multiplex PCR, while the TCRdb copy is restricted to in-frame clones and leaves out a portion. The sample shows around 290,000 clones, none of them appearing just once. Remarks on this clone: Genes here carry mouse names. The read ends 4 residues before the CDR3 terminus; that terminus is restored from the germline J gene. The same CDR3 arises from other DNA sequences in this sample as well.

Markers used for sorting pooled cutaneous lymph node cells were CD4, CD8alpha, NKG2D, NKG2ACE and others. Sequencing used CD4+ T cells sorted from a lymph node. The receptor was derived from a C3H/HeJ mouse with alopecia areata. Strain haplotype (MHC): H2-k. The chain has TRBV13-3 and TRBJ2-5, with TRBD2 matching over 9 bases. CDR3 loop: CASSRLGVQDTQYF. The DNA read from the CDR3 is TGTGCCAGCAGTCGACTGGGGGTCCAAGAC.